The clone carrying this T cell receptor (beta chain) came up a few times. Its cognate antigen is unknown. The data derive from a study of T-cell memory formation after mild COVID-19. Study summary: Largely, the TCR clusters proved donor specific. Points from the study as a whole: Pre-infection memory contained some responding clones, which suggested that cross-reactive memory had joined.

5'RACE with constant-segment primers yielded barcoded, UMI-tagged TCR alpha and TCR beta cDNA libraries. TCRdb re-called the 5' RACE reads through MiXCR, storing one row per CDR3 protein. The profile shows hundreds of thousands of distinct CDR3 sequences, 15% to 20% of them singletons. The sequenced sample was PBMCs or a T cell subset sorted from them (not recorded which). This receptor was obtained from an adult woman who had mild COVID-19 (a few samples of this study predate the infection). Cell type and time point are not known.

CDR3: CASSPGRGDGYTF. The CDR3 DNA sequence: TGTGCCAGCAGCCCGGGCCGAGGCGATGGCTACACCTTC. The chain carries TRBV7-9 and TRBJ1-2; D remains ambiguous. Trimming shortened V by 5 bases and J by 6 bases, and 13 bases separated the two germline ends. Germline V gene data show CDR1 as SEHNR and CDR2 as FQNEAQ (reference sequence). This CDR3 comprises 13 residues.